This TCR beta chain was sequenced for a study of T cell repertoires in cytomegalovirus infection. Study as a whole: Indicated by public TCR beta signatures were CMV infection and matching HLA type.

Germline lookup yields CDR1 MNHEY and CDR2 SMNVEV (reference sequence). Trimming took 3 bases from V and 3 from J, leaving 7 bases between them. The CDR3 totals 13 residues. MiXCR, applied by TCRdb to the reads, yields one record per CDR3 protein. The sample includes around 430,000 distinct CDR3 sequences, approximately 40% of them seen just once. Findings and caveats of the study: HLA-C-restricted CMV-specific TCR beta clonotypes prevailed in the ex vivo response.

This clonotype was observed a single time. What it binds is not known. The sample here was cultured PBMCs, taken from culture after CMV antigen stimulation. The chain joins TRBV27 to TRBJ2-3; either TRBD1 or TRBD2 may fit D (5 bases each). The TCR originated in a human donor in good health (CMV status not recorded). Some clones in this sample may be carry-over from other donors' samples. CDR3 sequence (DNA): TGTGCCAGCAGTTTGGGGGAGACAGATACGCAGTATTTT. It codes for CASSLGETDTQYF.